The 10 T cell receptor beta chains reported below all come from one sample, sequenced in a study of blood T cell repertoires in COVID-19. Some clones are missing from TCRdb's copy, which holds only in-frame ones; the method was immunoSEQ multiplex PCR. The data hold 95,000 to 150,000 clones, with approximately 81% observed a single time. The sequencing sample was made of peripheral blood. The receptor set was obtained from a woman older than 75 with acute or convalescent COVID-19.

The rearrangement uses TRBV19 and TRBJ1-2; tentatively, D is TRBD1 (5 bases). The CDR3 consists of 13 residues. Trimming cost V 3 bases and J 4 bases, with 9 bases left between them. Germline V gene data show CDR1 as LNHDA and CDR2 as SQIVND (reference sequence). The CDR3 DNA sequence: TGTGCCAGTAGTATCCAGGGCCTCTATGGCTACACCTTC. This codes for CASSIQGLYGYTF.

V and J are TRBV7-9 and TRBJ1-2; possibly TRBD1 for D (6 bases). From germline, CDR1 is SEHNR and CDR2 FQNEAQ (reference sequence). Trimming removed 2 bases at V and 5 bases at J, with 12 bases between. This CDR3 comprises 14 residues. CDR3 amino acids: CASSLWAGEYGYTF. The CDR3 DNA reads as TGTGCCAGCAGCTTATGGGCAGGGGAATATGGCTACACCTTC. The whole variable domain, remainder taken from reference TRBV7-9 and TRBJ1-2, is DTGVSQNPRHKITKRGQNVTFRCDPISEHNRLYWYRQTLGQGPEFLTYFQNEAQLEKSRLLSDRFSAERPKGSFSTLEIQRTEQGDSAMYLCASSLWAGEYGYTFGSGTRLTVV.

The chain combines TRBV2 with TRBJ1-1, with a possible D match to TRBD1 (6 bases). V shed 0 bases and J shed 1 base, with 12 bases lying between them. The CDR3 totals 16 residues. The germline V gene encodes CDR1 SNHLY and CDR2 FYNNEI. CDR3 sequence reads: CASSEALTGGNTEAFF. The DNA of the CDR3 is TGTGCCAGCAGTGAAGCTCTGACAGGAGGGAACACTGAAGCTTTCTTT.

The V and J genes are TRBV27 and TRBJ1-2, with D unclear. V lost 0 bases and J 4 bases, leaving 9 bases between the germline ends. The CDR3 extends over 14 amino acids. Germline lookup yields CDR1 MNHEY and CDR2 SMNVEV (reference sequence). The CDR3 bases are TGTGCCAGCAGTTTATCCCCAGATATCTATGGCTACACCTTC. Encoded protein: CASSLSPDIYGYTF.

The chain recombines TRBV7-2 with TRBJ1-1; 8 bases match TRBD1. The CDR3 runs to 14 residues. J lost 4 bases, V lost 5 bases, and 6 bases had no gene match. CDR1 and CDR2 (germline): SGHTA, FQGNSA. The DNA of the CDR3 is TGTGCCAGCAGCGAACGACAGGGGAGCACTGAAGCTTTCTTT. It codes for CASSERQGSTEAFF.

The chain is built from TRBV19 and TRBJ1-5, with TRBD1 identical over 10 bases. J gave up 1 base and V 5 bases, and 17 bases lay outside the gene matches. The CDR3 is 20 residues long. CDR1 is LNHDA, CDR2 SQIVND, per germline (reference sequence). The CDR3 sequence is CASSSSGGQGSSRSNQPQHF. The DNA for the CDR3 is TGTGCCAGTAGTTCCTCCGGGGGACAGGGGTCGTCGAGGAGCAATCAGCCCCAGCATTTT.

J is TRBJ2-4 and V is TRBV30; 12 nucleotides line up with TRBD2. Trimming removed 2 bases from V and 3 bases from J; junction bases left unmatched: 5. Germline V gene sequence: CDR1 GTSNPN, CDR2 SVGIG (reference sequence). The CDR3 has 16 residues. CDR3 nucleotides: TGTGCCTGGAGTAAATTGGGACTAGCGGGCAAAAACATTCAGTACTTC. Translating it yields CAWSKLGLAGKNIQYF.

The chain couples TRBV7-8 to TRBJ2-1, with a tentative D call TRBD1 (6 bases). The CDR3 covers 17 residues. The V and J ends lost 1 base and 4 bases respectively, with 17 bases between them. CDR1 and CDR2 from the germline V gene are SGHVS and FQNEAQ. CDR3 nucleotide sequence: TGTGCCAGCAGCTTAGGGCTGGGTGCAGGGGATTACAATGAGCAGTTCTTC. This translates into CASSLGLGAGDYNEQFF.

The chain recombines TRBV10-3 with TRBJ1-5, with TRBD1 as a possible D gene (6 bases). Trimming pared 10 bases from V and 7 bases from J, leaving 17 bases between. This CDR3 is built from 13 residues. Germline V CDR1 and CDR2: ENHRY, SYGVKD. The CDR3 spells CANRQEDGQPQHF. The CDR3 coding sequence is TGTGCCAACCGACAGGAGGACGGACAGCCCCAGCATTTT.

This chain uses TRBV10-3 with TRBJ2-1; 14 bases line up with TRBD2. There are 18 residues in the CDR3. Germline lookup yields CDR1 ENHRY and CDR2 SYGVKD. V dropped 3 bases and J dropped 8; count of bases not matched to a gene: 12. The DNA of the CDR3 is TGTGCCATCAGTGATCCGCCGGGACTAGCGGGAGTGGGCGATGAGCAGTTCTTC. Amino acids: CAISDPPGLAGVGDEQFF.